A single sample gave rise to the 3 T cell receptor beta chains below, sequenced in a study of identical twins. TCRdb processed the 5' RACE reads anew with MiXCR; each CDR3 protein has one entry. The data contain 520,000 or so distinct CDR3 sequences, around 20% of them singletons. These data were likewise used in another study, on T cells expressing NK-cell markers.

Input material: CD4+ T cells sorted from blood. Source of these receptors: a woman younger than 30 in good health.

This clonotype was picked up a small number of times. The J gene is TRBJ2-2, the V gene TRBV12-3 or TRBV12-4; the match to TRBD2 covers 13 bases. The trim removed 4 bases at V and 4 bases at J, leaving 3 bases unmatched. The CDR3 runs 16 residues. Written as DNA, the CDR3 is TGTGCCAGCAGTTCGGGACTAGCGGGGCCCACCGGGGAGCTGTTTTTT. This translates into CASSSGLAGPTGELFF.

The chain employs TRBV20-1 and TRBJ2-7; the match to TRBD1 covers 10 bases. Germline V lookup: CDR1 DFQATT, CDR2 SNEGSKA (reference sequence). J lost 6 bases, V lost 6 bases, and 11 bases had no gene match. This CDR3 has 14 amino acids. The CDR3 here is CSAPTGGLVGEQYF. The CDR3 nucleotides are TGCAGTGCCCCGACAGGGGGCCTGGTGGGCGAGCAGTACTTC.

CDR3 in DNA: TGTGCCAGCATCTTGGGGGCGGTGGGTGAGCAGTTCTTC. Translated, it gives CASILGAVGEQFF. The chain is built from TRBV6-1 and TRBJ2-1; tentatively, D is TRBD1 (6 bases). CDR1 is MNHNS and CDR2 is SASEGT in the germline V gene. V lost 7 bases, J lost 9 bases, and 16 bases lay in between. This CDR3 is built from 13 residues.